These 9 T cell receptor beta chains share one sample of origin, sequenced in a study of blood T cells in healthy people across ages. PCR was performed a second time for about 7 to 12 cycles using a sample-barcoded 5' primer and a J-beta primer mix. From the 5' RACE reads, TCRdb called clonotypes with MiXCR, one entry per CDR3 protein. The table shows approximately 600,000 distinct CDR3 sequences, with roughly 58% occurring only once. Sample: blood. All receptors derive from a man in his fifties or sixties in good health.

This clonotype was detected only a few times. The chain employs TRBV7-6 and TRBJ2-7; no reliable D call. V was trimmed by 3 bases and J by 0 bases, leaving 9 bases between them. Germline assignment: CDR1 SGHVS and CDR2 FNYEAQ. The CDR3 extends over 14 amino acids. The CDR3 reads CASSFGRNSYEQYF. The CDR3 region has the DNA TGTGCCAGCAGCTTTGGTCGGAACTCCTACGAGCAGTACTTC.

The V gene is TRBV12-3 or TRBV12-4, the J gene TRBJ1-2; TRBD1 might be the D (6 bases). The CDR3 consists of 14 residues. Trimming pared 6 bases from V and 0 bases from J, leaving 11 bases between. The CDR3 nucleotides read TGTGCCAGCAGCCGACAGGCAGCTAACTATGGCTACACCTTC. Amino acid sequence: CASSRQAANYGYTF.

The chain couples TRBV5-1 to TRBJ2-1; D possibly corresponds to TRBD1 (6 bases). Germline-derived CDR1 and CDR2 are SGHRS and YFSETQ. This CDR3 spans 13 amino acids. Trimming removed 3 bases at V and 10 bases at J, with 14 bases between. The CDR3 sequence: CASSSNRDGEQFF. The CDR3 DNA reads TGCGCCAGCAGCTCTAACAGGGACGGGGAGCAGTTCTTC.

This clonotype has only a few counts. V is TRBV11-2 and J is TRBJ2-1, with 9 bases that match TRBD2. Germline V gene data show CDR1 as SGHAT and CDR2 as FQNNGV. The V and J ends lost 3 bases and 2 bases, in that order; junction bases with no gene match: 14. The CDR3 has 19 residues. The CDR3 nucleotides are TGTGCCAGCAGCTTCCGGGTTCCGCGGCGGGGGGGCGCCTACAATGAGCAGTTCTTC. Encoded protein: CASSFRVPRRGGAYNEQFF.

The sample holds a few counts of this clonotype. The rearrangement links TRBV5-1 to TRBJ1-1; TRBD1 aligns across 7 bases. The CDR3 loop spans 13 amino acids. The V segment lost 4 bases and the J segment 5 bases; nucleotides outside the gene matches: 5. Per germline, CDR1 SGHRS and CDR2 YFSETQ. CDR3 amino acids: CASSATGRTEAFF. CDR3 DNA sequence: TGCGCCAGCAGCGCGACAGGGAGGACTGAAGCTTTCTTT.

This clonotype was found a few times. The J gene is TRBJ2-5, the V gene TRBV29-1; the D gene is possibly TRBD2 (7 bases). The CDR3 loop spans 14 amino acids. Trimming took off 4 bases at V and 2 bases at J, with 14 bases between the two ends. From germline, CDR1 is SQVTM and CDR2 ANQGSEA. CDR3 in DNA: TGCAGCGTTGTAAGGGGGGGGACTCAAGAGACCCAGTACTTC. Translating gives CSVVRGGTQETQYF.

This clonotype was counted between two and nine times. The CDR3 protein is CASRLSFQGNSPLHF. The CDR3 DNA reads TGTGCCAGCAGATTGTCGTTTCAGGGCAATTCACCCCTCCACTTT. V and J are TRBV27 and TRBJ1-6; tentatively, D is TRBD1 (5 bases). The CDR3 consists of 15 residues. V was pared by 6 bases and J by 7 bases, with 16 bases between. CDR1 and CDR2 (germline): MNHEY, SMNVEV (reference sequence).

This sequence joins TRBV12-3 or TRBV12-4 and TRBJ1-1; no definite D call. CDR3 length: 13 residues. V lost 4 bases and J lost 8, with 14 bases in between. CDR3 loop: CASSWRALGEAFF. The CDR3 nucleotides are TGTGCCAGCAGTTGGCGGGCCCTGGGAGAAGCTTTCTTT.

V usage is TRBV4-2 and J usage is TRBJ2-3; D uncertain. Germline CDR1 and CDR2: LGHNA and YNFKEQ. Trimming cost V 4 bases and J 5 bases, with 19 bases left between them. This CDR3 is built from 16 residues. The chain's CDR3 is CASSPRGGPVGDTQYF. The CDR3 DNA sequence: TGTGCCAGCAGCCCCCGCGGCGGACCCGTCGGAGATACGCAGTATTTT.